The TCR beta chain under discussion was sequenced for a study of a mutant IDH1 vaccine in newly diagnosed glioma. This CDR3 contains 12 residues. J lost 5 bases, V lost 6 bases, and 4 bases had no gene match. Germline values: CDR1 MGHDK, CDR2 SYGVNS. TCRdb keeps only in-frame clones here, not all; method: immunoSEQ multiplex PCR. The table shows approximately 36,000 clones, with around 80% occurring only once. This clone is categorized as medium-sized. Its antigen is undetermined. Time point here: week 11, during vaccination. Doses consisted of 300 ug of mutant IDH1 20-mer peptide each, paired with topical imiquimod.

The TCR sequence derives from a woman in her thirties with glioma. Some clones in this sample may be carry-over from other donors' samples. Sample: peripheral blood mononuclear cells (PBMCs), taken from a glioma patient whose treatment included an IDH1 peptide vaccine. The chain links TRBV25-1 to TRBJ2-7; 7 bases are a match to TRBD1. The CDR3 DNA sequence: TGTGCCAGCAGCGACAGGGCCCACGAGCAGTACTTC. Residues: CASSDRAHEQYF.